One T cell receptor beta chain is described in this entry. A much more abundant neighbour one base away suggests this may be a read error. This entry belongs to a study of quantifying T cell responses using KT2 cells. Study details: cDNA was made from DNase-treated RNA using alpha and beta constant primers.

The cDNA 3' end received a ligated oligonucleotide with a UMI. First-round PCR used three to five cycles and beta primers RC1.1 and RC1.2 covering TRBC1 and TRBC2. TCRdb used MiXCR to reprocess the UMI-ligation and nested PCR reads, holding one entry per CDR3 protein. The sample includes about 30,000 distinct CDR3 sequences, more than 7% of them seen just once. The CDR3 runs to 18 residues. Germline CDR1 reads KGHSH; CDR2 reads LQKENI. Sequenced: PBMCs spiked with cells of the T cell clone KT2. This TCR was sampled from a human donor. V gene TRBV18 combines with J gene TRBJ1-2, with D possibly matching TRBD1 (5 bases). CDR3 sequence: CASSPLDTGTGDNYGYNF. Written as DNA, the CDR3 is TGTGCCAGCTCACCATTGGATACGGGGACGGGGGATAACTATGGCTACAACTTC.